Listed here are 21 T cell receptor beta chains from one sample, sequenced in a study of vaccination and CD4 T cells after COVID-19 (dated 2022 in TCRdb). No cognate antigen is known for these TCRs. According to the study, the label for this sample's treatment or condition signals: roughly ten-day PBMC culture with coronavirus spike peptide pools or control peptides (ViraFEST assay). The library was generated by PCR. Sequencer: Illumina iSeq 100. TCR sequencing of DNA from cultured CD4+ T cells used the Oncomine TCR Beta short-read assay at the Johns Hopkins FTIC core. The public sequencing data were trimmed at Q25 with fastp and processed into clonotypes with MiXCR by TCRdb, which kept only in-frame beta chains. Every entry covers one CDR3 protein and lists the most common genes and DNA from its rows. This sample gives more than 15,000 distinct CDR3 sequences in total; under 30% of them show up just once. Almost 8% of the sample is in the top ten clones.

Specimen: cultured CD4+ T cells from blood. The receptors here all came from a human donor with COVID-19.

This clonotype appeared a few times. The chain joins TRBV7-9 to TRBJ1-1; D gene uncertain. Germline V gene sequence: CDR1 SEHNR, CDR2 FQNEAQ (reference sequence). There are 11 residues in the CDR3. Trimming pared 8 bases from V and 0 bases from J, leaving 4 bases between. CDR3 nucleotides: TGTGCCAGCGGGATGAACACTGAAGCTTTCTTT. It codes for CASGMNTEAFF. The whole variable domain, filled in from reference TRBV7-9 and TRBJ1-1, reads DTGVSQNPRHKITKRGQNVTFRCDPISEHNRLYWYRQTLGQGPEFLTYFQNEAQLEKSRLLSDRFSAERPKGSFSTLEIQRTEQGDSAMYLCASGMNTEAFFGQGTRLTVV.

The chain employs TRBV5-5 and TRBJ1-1; no clear D. Looked up from germline, CDR1 is SGHKS and CDR2 is YYEKEE (reference sequence). CDR3 length: 15 residues. The V gene lost 0 bases and the J gene lost 5 bases, with 14 bases spanning the gap. As DNA, the CDR3 is TGTGCCAGCAGCTTGGAGGCCCGGACTTCGACTGAAGCTTTCTTT. Translation gives CASSLEARTSTEAFF.

The chain employs TRBV15 and TRBJ1-3, with 8 bases aligning to TRBD1. Germline V lookup: CDR1 LNHNV, CDR2 YYDKDF (reference sequence). The CDR3 has 15 amino acids. V lost 1 base and J lost 2; bases outside the gene matches: 1. CDR3: CATSRGTGPGNTIYF. The DNA for the CDR3 is TGTGCCACCAGCAGAGGGACAGGGCCTGGAAACACCATATATTTT.

This clonotype was seen more than once but under ten times. The chain links TRBV6-5 to TRBJ2-7, with 9 bases that match TRBD1. The trim removed 0 bases at V and 2 bases at J, leaving 2 bases unmatched. In germline, CDR1 is MNHEY, CDR2 SVGAGI. This CDR3 is built from 15 residues. The CDR3 region is CASSYSGQGPYEQYF. CDR3 in DNA: TGTGCCAGCAGTTACTCGGGACAGGGCCCCTACGAGCAGTACTTC.

This clonotype was counted a few times. The chain has TRBV19 and TRBJ1-3, with D possibly TRBD1 on 6 matching bases. Germline assignment: CDR1 LNHDA and CDR2 SQIVND (reference sequence). This CDR3 has 14 residues. V was cut by 7 bases and J by 4 bases, with 14 bases left in between. The CDR3 protein is CASTLGQSGNTIYF. CDR3 DNA sequence: TGTGCCAGTACCCTTGGACAGTCCGGAAACACCATATATTTT.

This rearrangement joins TRBV20-1 to TRBJ2-7; 10 bases match TRBD1. Germline CDR1 reads DFQATT; CDR2 reads SNEGSKA (reference sequence). The CDR3 length is 18 residues. Trimming removed 3 bases from V and 6 bases from J; junction bases left unmatched: 20. In nucleotides, the CDR3 is TGCAGTGCTAGTGGGGGGAACTCCCCGGGGACAGGGGAGCCCGAGCAGTACTTC. Its protein product is CSASGGNSPGTGEPEQYF.

This chain links TRBV7-2 with TRBJ2-3, with TRBD2 as a possible D gene (5 bases). Germline lookup yields CDR1 SGHTA and CDR2 FQGNSA. V was shortened by 1 base and J by 8 bases, with 16 bases between the two germline ends. This CDR3 comprises 15 residues. The CDR3 DNA is TGTGCCAGCAGCTTAGAGAAGCTAGCCGGTGTTACGCAGTATTTT. It is translated as CASSLEKLAGVTQYF.

This clonotype was counted a few times. The chain recombines TRBV2 with TRBJ2-7; unclear D gene. Per germline, CDR1 SNHLY and CDR2 FYNNEI. V lost 8 bases to trimming and J lost 5 bases, with 10 bases between them. This CDR3 is built from 11 residues. The CDR3 region is CASRPLHEQYF. Here the CDR3 DNA reads TGTGCCAGCCGACCCCTCCACGAGCAGTACTTC.

By frequency in the sample, this clonotype is medium-sized (0.01 to 0.1%). This rearrangement joins TRBV7-2 to TRBJ1-6; the D gene is possibly TRBD1 (5 bases). The CDR3 loop spans 13 amino acids. V was cut by 7 bases and J by 9 bases, with 13 bases left in between. Looked up from germline, CDR1 is SGHTA and CDR2 is FQGNSA. The CDR3 DNA reads as TGTGCCAGCAATCTGAGTGGGGGTTCACCCCTCCACTTT. As protein: CASNLSGGSPLHF. Full variable domain (rest looked up from reference TRBV7-2 and TRBJ1-6): GAGVSQSPSNKVTEKGKDVELRCDPISGHTALYWYRQSLGQGLEFLIYFQGNSAPDKSGLPSDRFSAERTGGSVSTLTIQRTQQEDSAVYLCASNLSGGSPLHFGNGTRLTVT.

This clonotype was seen just once. The chain couples TRBV23-1 to TRBJ2-4; TRBD1 agrees at 8 bases. TRBV23-1 is an open reading frame, and its role is uncertain. With 0 bases clipped from V and 8 bases from J, the junction kept 6 bases outside the gene matches. The CDR3 extends over 15 amino acids. The CDR3 sequence is CASSQSPGGMDIQYF. The CDR3 bases are TGCGCCAGCAGTCAATCGCCAGGGGGCATGGACATTCAGTACTTC.

By proportion, this clonotype is medium-sized. The CDR3 loop is CSARGEVRSPLHF. The CDR3 region has the DNA TGCAGTGCTAGGGGGGAAGTACGCTCACCCCTCCACTTT. The genes are TRBV20-1 and TRBJ1-6; a weak D match, TRBD1 (5 bases). V was clipped by 3 bases and J by 10 bases, with 13 bases between them. Germline V gene data show CDR1 as DFQATT and CDR2 as SNEGSKA (reference sequence). The CDR3 sequence is 13 residues long.

V usage is TRBV5-5 and J usage is TRBJ2-3, with TRBD2 matching 14 bases. Trimming took 3 bases from V and 6 from J; bases not matched to a gene: 18. CDR1 and CDR2 (germline): SGHKS, YYEKEE (reference sequence). This CDR3 has 20 residues. The DNA for the CDR3 is TGTGCCAGCAGCTGGTGGGCAGGGGGCGGGACTAGCGGGGGCCGGGATACGCAGTATTTT. Protein product: CASSWWAGGGTSGGRDTQYF.

As DNA, the CDR3 is TGTGCCAGCAGTTTACGGAGGTTACAAGAGACCCAGTACTTC. Its translation is CASSLRRLQETQYF. V and J are TRBV6-5 and TRBJ2-5, with D tentatively TRBD2 (5 bases). With 4 bases removed from V and 2 bases from J, the gap between germline ends came to 11 bases. This CDR3 is 14 amino acids long. CDR1 MNHEY and CDR2 SVGAGI come from the germline V gene.

This clonotype was counted only a few times. V usage is TRBV2 and J usage is TRBJ2-2, with D tentatively TRBD1 (5 bases). This CDR3 region has 13 residues. The V end lost 6 bases, the J end lost 5 bases, and 10 bases lay between the germline ends. CDR1 is SNHLY, CDR2 FYNNEI, per germline. For the CDR3, the DNA is TGTGCCAGCAGCTACAGGTTGACCGGGGAGCTGTTTTTT. Translation: CASSYRLTGELFF.

This clonotype showed up just a few times. The rearrangement links TRBV5-8 to TRBJ1-1, with D hard to call. The CDR3 extends over 13 amino acids. Germline V CDR1 and CDR2: SGHTS, YDEGEE. V was cut by 4 bases and J by 0 bases, with 7 bases left in between. The chain's CDR3 is CASSVQMNTEAFF. The DNA for the CDR3 is TGTGCCAGCAGCGTACAAATGAACACTGAAGCTTTCTTT.

The V and J genes are TRBV11-1 and TRBJ2-3; TRBD2 matches at 10 bases. Germline V gives CDR1 SGHAT, CDR2 FQDESV (reference sequence). The CDR3 extends over 17 amino acids. V dropped 5 bases and J dropped 2; count of bases not matched to a gene: 10. The DNA for the CDR3 is TGTGCCAGCAGCCAAACGTTTAGCGGGGGGCCCACAGATACGCAGTATTTT. The encoded protein is CASSQTFSGGPTDTQYF.

The sample holds a few counts of this clonotype. The V gene is TRBV7-2, the J gene TRBJ2-7, with 8 bases aligning to TRBD2. V lost 5 bases and J lost 0; bases outside the gene matches: 6. CDR3 length: 15 residues. Per germline, CDR1 SGHTA and CDR2 FQGNSA. The CDR3 sequence is CASSEAGGGSYEQYF. The CDR3 DNA reads TGTGCCAGCAGCGAAGCCGGGGGGGGCTCCTACGAGCAGTACTTC.

The chain is built from TRBV5-6 and TRBJ2-5; 10 nucleotides align to TRBD2. J lost 5 bases, V lost 0 bases, and 19 bases had no gene match. The CDR3 sequence is 20 residues long. Per germline, CDR1 SGHDT and CDR2 YYEEEE. Here the CDR3 reads CASSLARRGLAGAKGETQYF. The DNA for the CDR3 is TGTGCCAGCAGCTTGGCCAGGCGGGGGCTAGCGGGGGCCAAAGGGGAGACCCAGTACTTC.

This chain links TRBV9 with TRBJ2-7, with TRBD1 matching 11 bases. The CDR3 is 16 residues long. Germline V gene sequence: CDR1 SGDLS, CDR2 YYNGEE. V lost 4 bases and J lost 3; bases outside the gene matches: 9. The DNA for the CDR3 is TGTGCCAGCAGCCCCAGGTCGGGACAGGGGGTCTACGAGCAGTACTTC. Its translation: CASSPRSGQGVYEQYF. Supplemented by reference TRBV9 and TRBJ2-7, the full variable domain reads DSGVTQTPKHLITATGQRVTLRCSPRSGDLSVYWYQQSLDQGLQFLIQYYNGEERAKGNILERFSAQQFPDLHSELNLSSLELGDSALYFCASSPRSGQGVYEQYFGPGTRLTVT.

This clonotype was observed a handful of times. The V and J genes are TRBV20-1 and TRBJ1-5; no reliable D call. The CDR3 has 12 amino acids. V lost 6 bases and J lost 7, with 13 bases in between. In germline, CDR1 is DFQATT, CDR2 SNEGSKA (reference sequence). CDR3 nucleotides: TGCAGTGCAGCGGGCGGTGGCCAGCCCCAGCATTTT. This encodes CSAAGGGQPQHF.

The rearrangement joins TRBV10-3 to TRBJ1-6, with 8 bases matching TRBD1. Germline-derived CDR1 and CDR2 are ENHRY and SYGVKD. V lost 2 bases to trimming and J lost 0 bases; unmatched junction nucleotides: 3. This CDR3 spans 17 amino acids. CDR3 residues: CAISERTGGSYNSPLHF. For the CDR3, the DNA is TGTGCCATCAGTGAGAGAACAGGGGGCTCCTATAATTCACCCCTCCACTTT.